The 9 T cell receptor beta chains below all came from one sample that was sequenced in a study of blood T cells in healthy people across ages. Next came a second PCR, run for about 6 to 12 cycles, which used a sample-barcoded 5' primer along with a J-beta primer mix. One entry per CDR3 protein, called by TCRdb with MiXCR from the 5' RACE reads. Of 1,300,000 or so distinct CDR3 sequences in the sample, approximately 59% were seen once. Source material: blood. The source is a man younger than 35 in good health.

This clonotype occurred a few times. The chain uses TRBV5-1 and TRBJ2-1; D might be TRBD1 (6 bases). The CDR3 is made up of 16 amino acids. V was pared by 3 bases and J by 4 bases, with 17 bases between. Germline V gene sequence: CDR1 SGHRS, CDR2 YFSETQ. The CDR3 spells CASSSQTGQKYNEQFF. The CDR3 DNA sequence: TGCGCCAGCAGCTCCCAAACCGGACAGAAATACAATGAGCAGTTCTTC.

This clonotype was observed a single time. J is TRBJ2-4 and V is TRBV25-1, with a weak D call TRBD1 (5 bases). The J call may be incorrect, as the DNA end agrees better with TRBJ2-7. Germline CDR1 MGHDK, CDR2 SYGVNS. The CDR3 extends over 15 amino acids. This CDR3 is CASSPTGKGYYEQYF. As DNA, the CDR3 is TGTGCCAGCAGTCCCACCGGAAAGGGGTACTACGAGCAGTACTTC.

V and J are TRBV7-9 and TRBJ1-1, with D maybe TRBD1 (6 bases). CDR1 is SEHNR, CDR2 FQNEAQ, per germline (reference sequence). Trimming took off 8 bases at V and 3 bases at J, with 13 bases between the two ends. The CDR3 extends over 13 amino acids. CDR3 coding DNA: TGTGCCAGCTCCGGGACAACGTACACTGAAGCTTTCTTT. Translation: CASSGTTYTEAFF.

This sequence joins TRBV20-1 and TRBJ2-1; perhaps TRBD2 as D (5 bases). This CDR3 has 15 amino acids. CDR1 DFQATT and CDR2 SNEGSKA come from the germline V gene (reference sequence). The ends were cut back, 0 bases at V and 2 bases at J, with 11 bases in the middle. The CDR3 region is CSARDAGLTYNEQFF. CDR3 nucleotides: TGCAGTGCTAGAGATGCAGGACTTACCTACAATGAGCAGTTCTTC.

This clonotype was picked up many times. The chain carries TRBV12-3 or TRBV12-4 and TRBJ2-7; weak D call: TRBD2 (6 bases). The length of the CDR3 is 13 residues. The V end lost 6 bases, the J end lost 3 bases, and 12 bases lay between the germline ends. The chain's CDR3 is CASSFGGVYEQYF. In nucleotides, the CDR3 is TGTGCCAGCAGCTTCGGGGGTGTCTACGAGCAGTACTTC.

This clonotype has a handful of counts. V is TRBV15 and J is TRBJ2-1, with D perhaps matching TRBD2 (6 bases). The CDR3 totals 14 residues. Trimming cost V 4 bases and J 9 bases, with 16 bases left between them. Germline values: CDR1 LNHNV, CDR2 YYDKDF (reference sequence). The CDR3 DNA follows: TGTGCCACCAGCACCTATCTAGCGTCAACTGAGCAGTTCTTC. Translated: CATSTYLASTEQFF.

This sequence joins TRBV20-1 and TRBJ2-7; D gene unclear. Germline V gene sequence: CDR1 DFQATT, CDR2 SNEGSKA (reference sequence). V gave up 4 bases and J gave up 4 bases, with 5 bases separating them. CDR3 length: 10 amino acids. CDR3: CSANQYEQYF. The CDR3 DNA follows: TGCAGTGCTAATCAGTACGAGCAGTACTTC.

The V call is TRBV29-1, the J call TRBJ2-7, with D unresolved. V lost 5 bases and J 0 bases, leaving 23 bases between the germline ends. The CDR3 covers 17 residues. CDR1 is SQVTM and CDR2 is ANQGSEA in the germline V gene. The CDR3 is CSVSQLGSSRSSYEQYF. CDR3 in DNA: TGCAGCGTTTCTCAACTTGGTAGCAGTCGAAGCTCCTACGAGCAGTACTTC.

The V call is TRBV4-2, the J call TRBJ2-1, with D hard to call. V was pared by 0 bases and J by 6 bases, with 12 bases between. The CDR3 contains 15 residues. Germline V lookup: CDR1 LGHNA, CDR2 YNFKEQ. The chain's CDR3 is CASSQDFGIINEQFF. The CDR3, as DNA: TGTGCCAGCAGCCAAGATTTTGGGATCATCAATGAGCAGTTCTTC.